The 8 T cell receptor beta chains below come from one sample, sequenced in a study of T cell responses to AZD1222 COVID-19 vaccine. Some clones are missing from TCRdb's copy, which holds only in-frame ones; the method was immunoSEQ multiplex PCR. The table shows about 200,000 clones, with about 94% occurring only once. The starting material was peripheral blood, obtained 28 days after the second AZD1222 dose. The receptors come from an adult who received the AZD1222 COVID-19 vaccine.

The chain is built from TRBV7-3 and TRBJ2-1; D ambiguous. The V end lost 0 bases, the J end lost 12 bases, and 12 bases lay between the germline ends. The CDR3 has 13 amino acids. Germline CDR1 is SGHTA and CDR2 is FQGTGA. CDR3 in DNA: TGTGCCAGCAGCTTAACGTCGTTGAAGGGGCAGTTCTTC. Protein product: CASSLTSLKGQFF.

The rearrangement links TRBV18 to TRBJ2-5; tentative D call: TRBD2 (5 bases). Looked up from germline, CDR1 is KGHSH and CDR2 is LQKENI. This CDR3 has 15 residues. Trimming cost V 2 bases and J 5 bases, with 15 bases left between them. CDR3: CASSPNFGLAETQYF. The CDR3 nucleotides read TGTGCCAGCTCACCAAACTTCGGCCTAGCTGAGACCCAGTACTTC.

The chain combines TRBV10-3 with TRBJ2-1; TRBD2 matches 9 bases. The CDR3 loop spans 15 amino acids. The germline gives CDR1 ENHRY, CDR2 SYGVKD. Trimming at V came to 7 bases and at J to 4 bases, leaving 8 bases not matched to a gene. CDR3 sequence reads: CAIKAGGAYYNEQFF. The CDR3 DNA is TGTGCCATCAAAGCGGGGGGTGCGTATTACAATGAGCAGTTCTTC.

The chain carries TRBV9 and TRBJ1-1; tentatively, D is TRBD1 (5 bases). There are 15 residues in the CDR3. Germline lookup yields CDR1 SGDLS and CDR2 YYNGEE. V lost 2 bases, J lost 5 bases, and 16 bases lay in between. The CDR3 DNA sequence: TGTGCCAGCAGCGTTGCGGTCATGGGGGAAACTGAAGCTTTCTTT. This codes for CASSVAVMGETEAFF.

The CDR3 loop is CASSQTSGGAETQYF. The CDR3 bases are TGTGCCAGCAGCCAGACTAGCGGGGGGGCCGAGACCCAGTACTTC. This chain joins TRBV7-2 and TRBJ2-5; 14 nucleotides match TRBD2. Germline values: CDR1 SGHTA, CDR2 FQGNSA. Trimming at V came to 5 bases and at J to 5 bases, leaving 4 bases not matched to a gene. The CDR3 spans 15 residues.

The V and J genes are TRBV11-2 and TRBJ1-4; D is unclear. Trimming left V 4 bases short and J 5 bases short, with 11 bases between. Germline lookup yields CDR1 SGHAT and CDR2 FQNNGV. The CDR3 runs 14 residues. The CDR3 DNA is TGTGCCAGCAGCTCTGGAGGCCTCAATGAAAAACTGTTTTTT. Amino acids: CASSSGGLNEKLFF.

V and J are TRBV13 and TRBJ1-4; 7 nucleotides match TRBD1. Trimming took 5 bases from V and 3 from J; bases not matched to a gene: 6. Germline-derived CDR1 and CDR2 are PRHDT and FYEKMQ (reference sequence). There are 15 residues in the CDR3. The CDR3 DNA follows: TGTGCCAGCAGCCTACGACAGGGTTCTAATGAAAAACTGTTTTTT. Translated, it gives CASSLRQGSNEKLFF.

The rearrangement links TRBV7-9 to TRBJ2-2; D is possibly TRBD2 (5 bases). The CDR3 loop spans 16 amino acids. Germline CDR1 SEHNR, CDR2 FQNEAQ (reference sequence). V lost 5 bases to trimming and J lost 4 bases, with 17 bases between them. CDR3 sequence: CASSNREGIITGELFF. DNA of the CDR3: TGTGCCAGCAGCAATCGGGAAGGTATTATCACCGGGGAGCTGTTTTTT.